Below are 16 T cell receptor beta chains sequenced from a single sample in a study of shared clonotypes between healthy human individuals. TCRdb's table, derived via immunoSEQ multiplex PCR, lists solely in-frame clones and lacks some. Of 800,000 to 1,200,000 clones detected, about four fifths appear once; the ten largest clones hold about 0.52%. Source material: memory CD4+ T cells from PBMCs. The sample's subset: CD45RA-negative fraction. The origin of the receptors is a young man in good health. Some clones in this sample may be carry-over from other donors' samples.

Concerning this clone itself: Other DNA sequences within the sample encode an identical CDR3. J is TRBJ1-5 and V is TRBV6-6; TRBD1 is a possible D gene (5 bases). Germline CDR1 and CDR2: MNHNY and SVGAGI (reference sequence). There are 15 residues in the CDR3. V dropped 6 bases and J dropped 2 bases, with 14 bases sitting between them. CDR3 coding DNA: TGTGCCAGCAGCCCCGGGAGGGGAGGCAATCAGCCCCAGCATTTT. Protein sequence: CASSPGRGGNQPQHF.

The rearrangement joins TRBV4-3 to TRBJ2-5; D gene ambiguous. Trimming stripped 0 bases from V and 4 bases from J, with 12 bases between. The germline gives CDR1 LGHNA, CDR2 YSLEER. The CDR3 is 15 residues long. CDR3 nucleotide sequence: TGCGCCAGCAGCCAAGATGGGCGGACGGGAGAGACCCAGTACTTC. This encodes CASSQDGRTGETQYF.

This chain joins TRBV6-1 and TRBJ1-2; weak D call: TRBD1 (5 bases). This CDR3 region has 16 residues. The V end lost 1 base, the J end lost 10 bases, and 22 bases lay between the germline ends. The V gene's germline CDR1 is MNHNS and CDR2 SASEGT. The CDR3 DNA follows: TGTGCCAGCAGTGAAGTCGTCCTTGGGGACTTTCTTGTCTACACCTTC. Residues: CASSEVVLGDFLVYTF.

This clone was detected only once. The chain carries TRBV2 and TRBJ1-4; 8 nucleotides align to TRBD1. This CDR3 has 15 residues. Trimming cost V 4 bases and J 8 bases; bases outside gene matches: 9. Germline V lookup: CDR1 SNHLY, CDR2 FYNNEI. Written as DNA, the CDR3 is TGTGCCAGCAGTGGACCAGGGGGCAATTGGGAAAAACTGTTTTTT. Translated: CASSGPGGNWEKLFF. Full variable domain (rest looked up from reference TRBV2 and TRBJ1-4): EPEVTQTPSHQVTQMGQEVILRCVPISNHLYFYWYRQILGQKVEFLVSFYNNEISEKSEIFDDQFSVERPDGSNFTLKIRSTKLEDSAMYFCASSGPGGNWEKLFFGSGTQLSVL.

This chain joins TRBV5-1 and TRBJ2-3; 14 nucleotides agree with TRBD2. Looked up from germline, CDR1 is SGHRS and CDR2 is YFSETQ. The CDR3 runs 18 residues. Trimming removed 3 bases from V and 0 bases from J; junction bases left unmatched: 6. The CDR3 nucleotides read TGCGCCAGCAGCTCCGGACTAGCGGGAGGCACTAGCACAGATACGCAGTATTTT. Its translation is CASSSGLAGGTSTDTQYF.

Here the CDR3 DNA reads TGTGCCAGCAGACTAGATACTAACTATGGCTACACCTTC. Its protein product is CASRLDTNYGYTF. The chain carries TRBV6-5 and TRBJ1-2; D call uncertain. Between the trimmed V and J ends, which lost 6 bases and 0 bases, there was a span of 8 bases. CDR1 is MNHEY and CDR2 is SVGAGI in the germline V gene. The CDR3 has 13 amino acids.

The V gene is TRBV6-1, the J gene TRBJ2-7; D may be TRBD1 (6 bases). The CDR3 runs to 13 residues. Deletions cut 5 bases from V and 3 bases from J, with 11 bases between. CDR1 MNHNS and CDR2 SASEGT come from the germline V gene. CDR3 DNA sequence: TGTGCCAGCAGTCCCCGGGACAACTACGAGCAGTACTTC. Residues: CASSPRDNYEQYF.

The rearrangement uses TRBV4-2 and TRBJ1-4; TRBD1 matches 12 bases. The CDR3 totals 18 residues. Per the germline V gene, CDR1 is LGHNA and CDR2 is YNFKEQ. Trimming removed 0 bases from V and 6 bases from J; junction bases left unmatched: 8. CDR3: CASSQDRDRGRRDEKLFF. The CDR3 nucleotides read TGTGCCAGCAGCCAAGACCGGGACAGGGGGCGAAGGGATGAAAAACTGTTTTTT.

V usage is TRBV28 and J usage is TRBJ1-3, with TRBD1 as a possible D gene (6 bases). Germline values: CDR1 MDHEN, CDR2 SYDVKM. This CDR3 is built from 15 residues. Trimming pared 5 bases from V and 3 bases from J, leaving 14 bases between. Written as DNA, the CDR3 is TGTGCCAGCAGTCCCCCCCGGGGGCTTGGAAACACCATATATTTT. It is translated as CASSPPRGLGNTIYF.

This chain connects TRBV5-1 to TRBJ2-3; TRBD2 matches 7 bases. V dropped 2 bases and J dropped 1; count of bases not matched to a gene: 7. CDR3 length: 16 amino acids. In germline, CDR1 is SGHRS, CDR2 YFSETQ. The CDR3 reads CASSFTGGVGTDTQYF. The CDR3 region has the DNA TGCGCCAGCAGCTTCACGGGAGGCGTTGGCACAGATACGCAGTATTTT.

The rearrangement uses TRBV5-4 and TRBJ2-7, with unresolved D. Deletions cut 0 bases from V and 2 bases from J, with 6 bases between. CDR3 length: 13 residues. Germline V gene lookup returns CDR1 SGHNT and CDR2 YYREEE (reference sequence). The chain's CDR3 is CASSLAGPYEQYF. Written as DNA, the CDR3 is TGTGCCAGCAGCTTGGCCGGGCCCTACGAGCAGTACTTC. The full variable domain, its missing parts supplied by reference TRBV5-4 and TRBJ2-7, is ETGVTQSPTHLIKTRGQQVTLRCSSQSGHNTVSWYQQALGQGPQFIFQYYREEENGRGNFPPRFSGLQFPNYSSELNVNALELDDSALYLCASSLAGPYEQYFGPGTRLTVT.

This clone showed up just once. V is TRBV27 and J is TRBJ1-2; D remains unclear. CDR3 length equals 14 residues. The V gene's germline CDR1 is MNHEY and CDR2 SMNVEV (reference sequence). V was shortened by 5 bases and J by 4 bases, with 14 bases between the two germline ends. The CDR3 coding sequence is TGTGCCAGCAGTCGCGGAGGACCCCGCTATGGCTACACCTTC. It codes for CASSRGGPRYGYTF.

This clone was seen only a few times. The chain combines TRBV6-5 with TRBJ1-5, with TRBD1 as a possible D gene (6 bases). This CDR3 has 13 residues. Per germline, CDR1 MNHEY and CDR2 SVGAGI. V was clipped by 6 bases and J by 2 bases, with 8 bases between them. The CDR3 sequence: CASRQGRNQPQHF. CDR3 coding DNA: TGTGCCAGCAGACAGGGACGCAATCAGCCCCAGCATTTT.

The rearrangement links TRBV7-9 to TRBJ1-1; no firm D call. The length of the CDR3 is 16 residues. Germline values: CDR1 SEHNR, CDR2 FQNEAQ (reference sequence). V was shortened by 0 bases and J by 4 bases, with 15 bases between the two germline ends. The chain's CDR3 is CASSLAYGGPATEAFF. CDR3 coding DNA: TGTGCCAGCAGCTTAGCGTACGGCGGGCCGGCCACTGAAGCTTTCTTT.

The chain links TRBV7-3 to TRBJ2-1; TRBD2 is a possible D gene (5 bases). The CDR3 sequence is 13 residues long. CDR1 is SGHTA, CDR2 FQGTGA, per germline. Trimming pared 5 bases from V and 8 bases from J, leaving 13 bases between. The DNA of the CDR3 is TGTGCCAGCAGCCCAACTAGTGACTATGAGCAGTTCTTC. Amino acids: CASSPTSDYEQFF.

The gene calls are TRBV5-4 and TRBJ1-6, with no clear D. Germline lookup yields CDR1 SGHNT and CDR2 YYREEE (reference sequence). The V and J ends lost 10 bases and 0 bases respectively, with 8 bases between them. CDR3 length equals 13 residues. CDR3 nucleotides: TGTGCCTGGGAGAACTCCTATAATTCACCCCTCCACTTT. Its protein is CAWENSYNSPLHF.